The 10 T cell receptor beta chains presented below share a single source sample, sequenced in a study of control samples from healthy donors and cancer patients. TCRdb's copy holds only in-frame clones and misses some; the assay was immunoSEQ multiplex PCR. The table lists about 57,000 clones, 85% to 95% of them singletons. Material: PBMCs. The source of these receptors is a man aged 30 to 45 with colorectal cancer.

The chain is built from TRBV10-3 and TRBJ2-7, with 8 nucleotides matching TRBD1. The germline gives CDR1 ENHRY, CDR2 SYGVKD. This CDR3 region has 14 residues. J lost 4 bases, V lost 6 bases, and 8 bases had no gene match. The CDR3: CAIRADRERYEQYF. The CDR3 coding sequence is TGTGCCATCAGAGCGGACAGGGAGCGGTACGAGCAGTACTTC.

The CDR3 reads CASSTAGTGDYEQYF. The CDR3 region has the DNA TGTGCCAGCAGTACCGCCGGGACAGGGGACTACGAGCAGTACTTC. The J gene is TRBJ2-7, the V gene TRBV5-6; TRBD1 matches 10 bases. Germline CDR1 is SGHDT and CDR2 is YYEEEE. V shed 5 bases, J shed 3 bases, and the junction held 8 bases outside the gene matches. The CDR3 is 15 amino acids.

The genes are TRBV7-9 and TRBJ1-2; 7 bases map to TRBD1. V shed 5 bases and J 1 base; nucleotides not matched to a gene: 13. Germline-derived CDR1 and CDR2 are SEHNR and FQNEAQ (reference sequence). CDR3 length: 17 residues. CDR3: CASSTGTALISNYGYTF. The CDR3 nucleotides read TGTGCCAGCAGCACCGGGACAGCCCTAATTAGTAACTATGGCTACACCTTC.

This chain joins TRBV7-6 and TRBJ2-3; no definite D call. The CDR3 contains 14 residues. Germline-derived CDR1 and CDR2 are SGHVS and FNYEAQ. V lost 4 bases to trimming and J lost 4 bases, with 12 bases between them. In DNA form, the CDR3 reads TGTGCCAGCAGCTCGGTCCTTATAGCAGATACGCAGTATTTT. Its protein product is CASSSVLIADTQYF.

The chain uses TRBV15 and TRBJ1-6; 8 bases map to TRBD1. The CDR3 has 15 residues. CDR1 and CDR2 (germline): LNHNV, YYDKDF (reference sequence). Trimming removed 6 bases from V and 8 bases from J; junction bases left unmatched: 9. This CDR3 reads CATSPQGQVDSPLHF. The CDR3 DNA reads as TGTGCCACCAGTCCCCAGGGACAGGTGGATTCACCCCTCCACTTT.

The chain couples TRBV2 to TRBJ2-1; D tentatively fits TRBD1 or TRBD2 (6 bases each). The V gene lost 2 bases and the J gene lost 8 bases, with 13 bases spanning the gap. This CDR3 spans 14 amino acids. Germline V gene lookup returns CDR1 SNHLY and CDR2 FYNNEI. CDR3 DNA: TGTGCCAGCAGTGAAAGGGGGGCCGGCGATGAGCAGTTCTTC. Encoded protein: CASSERGAGDEQFF.

This rearrangement joins TRBV5-6 to TRBJ1-1; D call uncertain. Germline CDR1 is SGHDT and CDR2 is YYEEEE. V lost 4 bases, J lost 9 bases, and 16 bases lay in between. The CDR3 totals 13 residues. CDR3 residues: CASSPYQISQAFF. CDR3 DNA sequence: TGTGCCAGCAGCCCATACCAAATTTCTCAAGCTTTCTTT.

This clone was seen just once. The V gene is TRBV6-5, the J gene TRBJ2-7; the D call may be TRBD1 or TRBD2 (5 bases each). This CDR3 region has 15 residues. Germline loops: CDR1 MNHEY, CDR2 SVGAGI. V was trimmed by 5 bases and J by 1 base, leaving 15 bases between them. The CDR3 nucleotides are TGTGCCAGCAGTAACGACGACAGCGGATCCTACGAGCAGTACTTC. Translating gives CASSNDDSGSYEQYF.

The chain uses TRBV10-3 and TRBJ2-5; D is uncertain. Germline V gene data show CDR1 as ENHRY and CDR2 as SYGVKD. The V end was cut by 10 bases, the J end by 3 bases, with 21 bases between. There are 15 residues in the CDR3. CDR3 nucleotides: TGTGCCACCCTAAGGGTACTCTCATCGGAAGAGACCCAGTACTTC. Its protein product is CATLRVLSSEETQYF.

This chain links TRBV7-2 with TRBJ2-1; D unresolved. Germline-derived CDR1 and CDR2 are SGHTA and FQGNSA. The CDR3 runs to 16 residues. Trimming shortened V by 1 base and J by 7 bases, and 17 bases separated the two germline ends. Here the CDR3 DNA reads TGTGCCAGCAGCTTAGGAGGCGACCTAACTTTTAATGAGCAGTTCTTC. Its protein product is CASSLGGDLTFNEQFF.